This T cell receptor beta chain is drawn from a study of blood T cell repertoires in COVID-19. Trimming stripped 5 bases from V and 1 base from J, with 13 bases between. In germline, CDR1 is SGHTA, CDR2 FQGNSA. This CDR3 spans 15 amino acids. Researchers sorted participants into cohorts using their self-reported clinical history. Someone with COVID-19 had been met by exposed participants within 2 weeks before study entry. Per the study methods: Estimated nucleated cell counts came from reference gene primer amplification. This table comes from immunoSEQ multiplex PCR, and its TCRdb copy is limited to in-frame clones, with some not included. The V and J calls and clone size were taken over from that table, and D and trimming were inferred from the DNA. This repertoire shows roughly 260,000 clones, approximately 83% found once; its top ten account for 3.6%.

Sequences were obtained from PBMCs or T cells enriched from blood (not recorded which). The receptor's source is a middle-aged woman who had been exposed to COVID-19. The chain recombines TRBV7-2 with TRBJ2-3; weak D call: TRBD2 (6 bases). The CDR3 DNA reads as TGTGCCAGCAGCCCGGGACTTGTGGGCACAGATACGCAGTATTTT. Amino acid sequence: CASSPGLVGTDTQYF.